The clone carrying this TCR beta chain was observed many times. The use of a sample-barcoded 5' primer and a J-beta primer mix characterized a second PCR of about 7 to 12 cycles. TCRdb recomputed calls from the 5' RACE reads with MiXCR, one row per CDR3 protein. Found here are some 700,000 distinct CDR3 sequences, roughly 43% of them singletons; the top ten hold 20%. Trimming shortened V by 10 bases and J by 2 bases, and 6 bases separated the two germline ends. Germline loops: CDR1 MNHEY, CDR2 SVGEGT. This CDR3 spans 11 amino acids. This entry belongs to a study of blood T cells in healthy people across ages. About the study: Capturing about one barcoded beta molecule per two T cells was achieved by template switching.

The study drew donors from healthy Caucasian individuals in Russia aged roughly 6 to 90. Every donor provided ten milliliters of peripheral blood. Each sample used at least 6 million PBMCs. This chain links TRBV6-2 or TRBV6-3 with TRBJ2-4; D is ambiguous. The sequenced material came from blood. The sequence was obtained from a woman in her sixties or seventies in good health. DNA for the CDR3: TGTGCCACCTCTCCCAAAAACATTCAGTACTTC. Translating gives CATSPKNIQYF.